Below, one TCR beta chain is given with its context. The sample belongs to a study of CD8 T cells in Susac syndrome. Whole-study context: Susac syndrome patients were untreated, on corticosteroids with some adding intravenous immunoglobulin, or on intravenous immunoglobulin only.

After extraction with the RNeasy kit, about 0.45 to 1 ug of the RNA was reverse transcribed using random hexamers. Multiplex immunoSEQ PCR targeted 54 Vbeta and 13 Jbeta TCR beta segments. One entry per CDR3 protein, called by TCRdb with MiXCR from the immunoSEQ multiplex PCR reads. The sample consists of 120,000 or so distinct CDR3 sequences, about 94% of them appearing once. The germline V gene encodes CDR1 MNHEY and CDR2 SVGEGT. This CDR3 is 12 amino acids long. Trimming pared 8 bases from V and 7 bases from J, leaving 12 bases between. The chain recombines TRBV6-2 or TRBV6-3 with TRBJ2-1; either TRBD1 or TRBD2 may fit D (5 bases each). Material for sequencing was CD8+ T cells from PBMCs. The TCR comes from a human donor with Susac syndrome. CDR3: CASAPGLNEQFF. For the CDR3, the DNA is TGTGCCAGCGCACCGGGGCTGAATGAGCAGTTCTTC.